This T cell receptor (beta chain) stems from a study of OX40 agonist ivuxolimab in advanced cancers. Study summary: At 0.01 to 10 mg/kg, ivuxolimab was administered intravenously to patients every 2 weeks.

Generated by immunoSEQ multiplex PCR, the TCRdb table keeps only in-frame clones and is missing some. This table holds approximately 58,000 clones, 70% to 90% found once. CDR3 size: 13 residues. The germline V gene has CDR1 SGHTA and CDR2 FQGTGA. V shed 2 bases and J shed 1 base, with 5 bases lying between them. With regard to this clone: As yet, its antigen is unknown.

Whole-study findings and limits: Antigen specificity was not determined for the expanded peripheral T cells.

The receptor's source is an adult with an advanced solid tumor such as melanoma, head and neck, liver or kidney cancer. The sample here was CD4+ or CD8+ T cells sorted from blood, taken in a trial of the OX40 agonist ivuxolimab. The chain is built from TRBV7-3 and TRBJ1-1, with D perhaps matching TRBD1 (5 bases). CDR3 protein: CASSLGQNTEAFF. The DNA for the CDR3 is TGTGCCAGCAGCTTAGGACAGAACACTGAAGCTTTCTTT.